This T cell receptor (beta chain) is drawn from a study of T cells in Graves' hyperthyroidism and ophthalmopathy. Whole-study findings and limits: Blood shared most expanded thyroid clonotypes above 0.001.

On this clonotype itself: Its antigen is not known.

The germline V and J ends were trimmed by 4 bases and 1 base, with 11 bases remaining between them. CDR1 and CDR2 (germline): SGHDN, FVKESK. The CDR3 totals 14 residues. If no ophthalmopathy progression occurred within 18 months, Graves' hyperthyroidism was stable. Together with thyroid ultrasound, orbital computed tomography, serum thyroxine and TRAb, clinical symptoms were used for diagnoses. Isolation of PBMCs was performed on about 9.9 ml fresh peripheral blood. RNA transcripts served as the template for amplifying TCR beta CDR3 regions. An initial round of RT-PCR targeting the TCR CDR3 relied on the HTBI primer set. In TCRdb, the multiplex PCR reads were re-called with MiXCR into one record per CDR3 protein. Of hundreds of thousands of distinct CDR3 sequences listed, roughly 14% were seen once; the top ten hold 7.7%.

The source is a woman younger than 30 with Graves' hyperthyroidism. The rearrangement joins TRBV14 to TRBJ2-7, with a weak D call TRBD1 (6 bases). Source material: blood. The DNA for the CDR3 is TGTGCCAGCAGCCTTCGGACAGTATCCTACGAGCAGTACTTC. Its translation is CASSLRTVSYEQYF.